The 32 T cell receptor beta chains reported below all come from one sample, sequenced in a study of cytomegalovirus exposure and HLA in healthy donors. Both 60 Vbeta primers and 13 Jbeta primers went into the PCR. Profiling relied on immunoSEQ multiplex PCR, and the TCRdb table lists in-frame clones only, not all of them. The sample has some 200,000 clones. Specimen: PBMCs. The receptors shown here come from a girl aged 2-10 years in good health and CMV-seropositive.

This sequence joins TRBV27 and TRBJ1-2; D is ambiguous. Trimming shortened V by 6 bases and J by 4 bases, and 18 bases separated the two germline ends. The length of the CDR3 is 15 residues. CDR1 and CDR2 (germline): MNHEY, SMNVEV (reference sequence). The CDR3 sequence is CASRGGHGFIYGYTF. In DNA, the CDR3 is TGTGCCAGCAGGGGCGGGCATGGGTTTATCTATGGCTACACCTTC.

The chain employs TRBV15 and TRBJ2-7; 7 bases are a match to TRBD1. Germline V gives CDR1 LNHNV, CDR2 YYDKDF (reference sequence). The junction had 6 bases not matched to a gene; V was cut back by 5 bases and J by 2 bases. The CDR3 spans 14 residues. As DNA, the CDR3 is TGTGCCACCAGCTCCCGACAGGGACCCTACGAGCAGTACTTC. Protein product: CATSSRQGPYEQYF. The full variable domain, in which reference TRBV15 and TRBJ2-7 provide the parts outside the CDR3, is DAMVIQNPRYQVTQFGKPVTLSCSQTLNHNVMYWYQQKSSQAPKLLFHYYDKDFNNEADTPDNFQSRRPNTSFCFLDIRSPGLGDTAMYLCATSSRQGPYEQYFGPGTRLTVT.

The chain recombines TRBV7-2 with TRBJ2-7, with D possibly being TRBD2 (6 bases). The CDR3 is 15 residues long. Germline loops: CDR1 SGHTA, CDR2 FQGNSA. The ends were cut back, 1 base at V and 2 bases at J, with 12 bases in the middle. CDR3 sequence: CASSLGRGTTYEQYF. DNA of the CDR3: TGTGCCAGCAGCTTAGGTCGCGGGACCACCTACGAGCAGTACTTC.

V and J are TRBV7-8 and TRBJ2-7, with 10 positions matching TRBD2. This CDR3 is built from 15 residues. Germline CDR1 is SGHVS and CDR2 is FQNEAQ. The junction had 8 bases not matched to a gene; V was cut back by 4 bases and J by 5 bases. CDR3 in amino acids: CASSSASGRGDEQYF. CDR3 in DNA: TGTGCCAGCAGCTCCGCTAGCGGGAGAGGGGACGAGCAGTACTTC.

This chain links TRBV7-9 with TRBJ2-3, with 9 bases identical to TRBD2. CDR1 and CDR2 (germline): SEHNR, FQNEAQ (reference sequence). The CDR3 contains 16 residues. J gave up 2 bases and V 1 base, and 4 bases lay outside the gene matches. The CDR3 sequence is CASSLGLADATDTQYF. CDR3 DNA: TGTGCCAGCAGCTTAGGACTAGCGGACGCCACAGATACGCAGTATTTT.

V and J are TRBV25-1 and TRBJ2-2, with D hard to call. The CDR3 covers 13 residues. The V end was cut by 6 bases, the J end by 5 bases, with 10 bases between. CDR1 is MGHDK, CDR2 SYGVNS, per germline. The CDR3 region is CASSKLITGELFF. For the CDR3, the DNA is TGTGCCAGCAGCAAACTAATTACCGGGGAGCTGTTTTTT. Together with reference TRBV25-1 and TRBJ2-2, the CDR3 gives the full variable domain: EADIYQTPRYLVIGTGKKITLECSQTMGHDKMYWYQQDPGMELHLIHYSYGVNSTEKGDLSSESTVSRIRTEHFPLTLESARPSHTSQYLCASSKLITGELFFGEGSRLTVL.

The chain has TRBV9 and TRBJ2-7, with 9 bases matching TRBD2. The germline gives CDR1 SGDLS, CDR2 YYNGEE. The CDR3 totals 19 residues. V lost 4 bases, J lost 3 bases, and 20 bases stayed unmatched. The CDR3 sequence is CASSPAGGTYRDPYYEQYF. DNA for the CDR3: TGTGCCAGCAGCCCAGCGGGGGGAACCTACCGAGACCCCTACTACGAGCAGTACTTC.

In nucleotides, the CDR3 is TGTGCCAGCAGCAAGCGGCCGTGCACAGATACGCAGTATTTT. It yields the protein CASSKRPCTDTQYF. The chain has TRBV21-1 and TRBJ2-3; the D call TRBD2 from the table was never checked on the DNA. TRBV21-1 is a pseudogene segment. The length of the CDR3 is 14 residues.

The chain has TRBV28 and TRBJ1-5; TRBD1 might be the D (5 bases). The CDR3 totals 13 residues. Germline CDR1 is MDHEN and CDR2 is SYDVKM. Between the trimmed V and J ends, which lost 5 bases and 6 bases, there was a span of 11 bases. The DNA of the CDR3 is TGTGCCAGCAGTCAGGGTTCACGTCAGCCCCAGCATTTT. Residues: CASSQGSRQPQHF.

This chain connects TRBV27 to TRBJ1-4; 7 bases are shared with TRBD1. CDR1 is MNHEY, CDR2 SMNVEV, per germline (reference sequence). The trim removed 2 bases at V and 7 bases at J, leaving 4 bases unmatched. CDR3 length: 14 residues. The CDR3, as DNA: TGTGCCAGCAGTTTACCGACAGGGACTGAAAAACTGTTTTTT. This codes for CASSLPTGTEKLFF.

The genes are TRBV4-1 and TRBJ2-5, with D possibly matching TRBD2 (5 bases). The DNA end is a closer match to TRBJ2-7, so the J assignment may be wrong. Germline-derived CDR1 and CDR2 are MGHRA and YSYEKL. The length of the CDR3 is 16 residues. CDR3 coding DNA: TGCGCCAGCAGCCCGAGGGTTCTGGCTGAATCCTACGAGCAGTACTTC. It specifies CASSPRVLAESYEQYF.

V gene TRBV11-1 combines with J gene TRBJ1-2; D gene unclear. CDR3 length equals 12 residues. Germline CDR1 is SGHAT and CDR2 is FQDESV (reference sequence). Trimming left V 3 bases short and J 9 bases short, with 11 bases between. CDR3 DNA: TGTGCCAGCAGCTTCGGAGAGGGAAGCTACACCTTC. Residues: CASSFGEGSYTF.

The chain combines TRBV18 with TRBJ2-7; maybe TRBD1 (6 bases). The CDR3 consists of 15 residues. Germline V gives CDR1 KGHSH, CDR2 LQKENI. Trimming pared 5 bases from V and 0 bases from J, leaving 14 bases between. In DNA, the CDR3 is TGTGCCAGCTCAACAACAGGGCCGATCTCCTACGAGCAGTACTTC. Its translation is CASSTTGPISYEQYF. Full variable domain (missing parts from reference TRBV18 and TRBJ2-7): NAGVMQNPRHLVRRRGQEARLRCSPMKGHSHVYWYRQLPEEGLKFMVYLQKENIIDESGMPKERFSAEFPKEGPSILRIQQVVRGDSAAYFCASSTTGPISYEQYFGPGTRLTVT.

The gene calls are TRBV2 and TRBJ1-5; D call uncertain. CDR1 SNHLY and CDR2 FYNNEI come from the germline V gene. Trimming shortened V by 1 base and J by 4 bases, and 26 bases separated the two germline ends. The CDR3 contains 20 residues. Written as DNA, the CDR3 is TGTGCCAGCAGTGAAGGTGTCGGGAAGCGTAGAAATGGGCCTAATCAGCCCCAGCATTTT. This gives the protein CASSEGVGKRRNGPNQPQHF.

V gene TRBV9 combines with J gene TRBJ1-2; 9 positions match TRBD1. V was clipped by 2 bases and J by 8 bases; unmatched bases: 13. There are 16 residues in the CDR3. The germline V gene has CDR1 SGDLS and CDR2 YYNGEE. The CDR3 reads CASSVGTGKRVEGYTF. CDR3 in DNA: TGTGCCAGCAGCGTCGGGACAGGGAAAAGGGTCGAGGGCTACACCTTC.

The CDR3 DNA reads TGTGCCAGCAGTTTTCTGGGGGGGACTGAAGCTTTCTTT. It encodes CASSFLGGTEAFF. V gene TRBV27 combines with J gene TRBJ1-1; tentatively, D is TRBD1 (5 bases). Germline-derived CDR1 and CDR2 are MNHEY and SMNVEV (reference sequence). V shed 3 bases and J shed 5 bases, with 10 bases lying between them. The CDR3 has 13 residues.

This CDR3 is CASRRQGAPDIQYF. In DNA form, the CDR3 reads TGTGCCAGCAGGCGACAGGGGGCGCCGGACATTCAGTACTTC. This chain joins TRBV28 and TRBJ2-4, with 10 bases matching TRBD1. CDR1 is MDHEN and CDR2 is SYDVKM in the germline V gene. CDR3 length: 14 residues. V was clipped by 6 bases and J by 8 bases; unmatched bases: 7.

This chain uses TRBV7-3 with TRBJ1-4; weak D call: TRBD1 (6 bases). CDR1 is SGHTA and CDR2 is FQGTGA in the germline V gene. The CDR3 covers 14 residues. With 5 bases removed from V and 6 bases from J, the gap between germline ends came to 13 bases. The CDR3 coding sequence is TGTGCCAGCAGCCTACAGGGAGGGGATGAAAAACTGTTTTTT. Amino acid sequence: CASSLQGGDEKLFF.

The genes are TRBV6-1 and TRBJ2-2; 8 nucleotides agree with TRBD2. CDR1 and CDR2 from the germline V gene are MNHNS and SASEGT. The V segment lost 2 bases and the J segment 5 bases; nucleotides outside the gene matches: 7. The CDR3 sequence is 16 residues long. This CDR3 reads CASSELWAGGTGELFF. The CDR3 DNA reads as TGTGCCAGCAGTGAATTATGGGCGGGGGGTACCGGGGAGCTGTTTTTT.

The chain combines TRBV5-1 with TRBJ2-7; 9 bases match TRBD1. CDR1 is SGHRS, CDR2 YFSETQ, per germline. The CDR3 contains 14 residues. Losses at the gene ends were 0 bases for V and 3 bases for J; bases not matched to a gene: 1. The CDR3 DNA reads TGCGCCAGCAGCTTGGTGGGACAGGGCTACGAGCAGTACTTC. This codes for CASSLVGQGYEQYF.

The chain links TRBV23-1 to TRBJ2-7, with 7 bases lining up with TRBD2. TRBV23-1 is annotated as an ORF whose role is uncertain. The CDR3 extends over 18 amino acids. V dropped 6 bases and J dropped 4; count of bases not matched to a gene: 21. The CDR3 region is CASRDGLGSYEGRYEQYF. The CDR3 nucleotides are TGCGCCAGCAGAGATGGACTAGGATCGTATGAGGGGCGGTACGAGCAGTACTTC.

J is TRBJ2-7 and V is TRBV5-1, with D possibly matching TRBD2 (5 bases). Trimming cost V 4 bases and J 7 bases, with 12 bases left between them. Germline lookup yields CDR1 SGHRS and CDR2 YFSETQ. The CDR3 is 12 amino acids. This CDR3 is CASSPSSGEQYF. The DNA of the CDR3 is TGCGCCAGCAGCCCCTCCTCGGGGGAGCAGTACTTC.

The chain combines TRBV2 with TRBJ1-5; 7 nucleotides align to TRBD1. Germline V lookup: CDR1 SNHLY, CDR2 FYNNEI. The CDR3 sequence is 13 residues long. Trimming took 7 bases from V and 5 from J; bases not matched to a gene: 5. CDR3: CASIQGIDQPQHF. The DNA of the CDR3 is TGTGCCAGCATACAGGGGATCGATCAGCCCCAGCATTTT. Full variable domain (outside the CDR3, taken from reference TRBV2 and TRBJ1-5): EPEVTQTPSHQVTQMGQEVILRCVPISNHLYFYWYRQILGQKVEFLVSFYNNEISEKSEIFDDQFSVERPDGSNFTLKIRSTKLEDSAMYFCASIQGIDQPQHFGDGTRLSIL.

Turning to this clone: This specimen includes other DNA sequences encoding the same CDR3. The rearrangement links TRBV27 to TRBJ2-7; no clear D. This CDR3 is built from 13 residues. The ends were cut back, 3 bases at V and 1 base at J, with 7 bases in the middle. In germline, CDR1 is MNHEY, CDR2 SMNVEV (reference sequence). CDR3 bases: TGTGCCAGCAGTTTGGGCAGATCCTACGAGCAGTACTTC. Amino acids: CASSLGRSYEQYF.

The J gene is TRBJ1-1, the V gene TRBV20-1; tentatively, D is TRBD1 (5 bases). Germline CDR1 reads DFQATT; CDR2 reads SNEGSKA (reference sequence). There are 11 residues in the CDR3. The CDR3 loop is CMGRVNTEAFF. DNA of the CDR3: TGCATGGGCAGGGTAAATACTGAAGCTTTCTTT.

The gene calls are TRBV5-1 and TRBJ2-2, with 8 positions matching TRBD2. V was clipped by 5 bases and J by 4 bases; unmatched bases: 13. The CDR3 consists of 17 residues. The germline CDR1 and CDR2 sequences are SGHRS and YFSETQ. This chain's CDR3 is CASSPGVLAGGTGELFF. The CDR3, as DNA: TGCGCCAGCAGTCCCGGAGTGCTGGCGGGAGGCACCGGGGAGCTGTTTTTT. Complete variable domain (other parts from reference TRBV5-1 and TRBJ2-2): KAGVTQTPRYLIKTRGQQVTLSCSPISGHRSVSWYQQTPGQGLQFLFEYFSETQRNKGNFPGRFSGRQFSNSRSEMNVSTLELGDSALYLCASSPGVLAGGTGELFFGEGSRLTVL.

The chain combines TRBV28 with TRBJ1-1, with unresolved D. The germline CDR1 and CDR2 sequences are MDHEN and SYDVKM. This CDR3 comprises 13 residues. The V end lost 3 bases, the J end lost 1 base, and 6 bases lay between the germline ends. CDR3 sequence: CASSFSSNTEAFF. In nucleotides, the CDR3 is TGTGCCAGCAGTTTCTCGTCGAACACTGAAGCTTTCTTT.

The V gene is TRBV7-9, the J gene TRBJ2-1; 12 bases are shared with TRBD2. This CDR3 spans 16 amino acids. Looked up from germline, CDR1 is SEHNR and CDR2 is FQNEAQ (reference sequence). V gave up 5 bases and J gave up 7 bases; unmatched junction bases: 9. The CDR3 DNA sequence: TGTGCCAGCAGCCCACGACTAGCGGGAGCAAAGAATGAGCAGTTCTTC. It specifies CASSPRLAGAKNEQFF.

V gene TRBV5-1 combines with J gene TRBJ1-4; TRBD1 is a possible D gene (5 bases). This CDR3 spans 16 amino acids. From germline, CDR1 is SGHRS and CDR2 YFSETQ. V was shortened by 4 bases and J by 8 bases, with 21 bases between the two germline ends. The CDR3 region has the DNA TGCGCCAGCAGCCGCAGCGGGGCCAAGGATACGGAAAAACTGTTTTTT. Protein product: CASSRSGAKDTEKLFF.

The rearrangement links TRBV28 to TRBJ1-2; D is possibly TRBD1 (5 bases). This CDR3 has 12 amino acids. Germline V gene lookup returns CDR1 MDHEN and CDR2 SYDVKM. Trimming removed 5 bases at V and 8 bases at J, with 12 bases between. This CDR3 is CASSPGLFGYTF. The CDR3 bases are TGTGCCAGCAGTCCAGGGTTATTCGGCTACACCTTC.

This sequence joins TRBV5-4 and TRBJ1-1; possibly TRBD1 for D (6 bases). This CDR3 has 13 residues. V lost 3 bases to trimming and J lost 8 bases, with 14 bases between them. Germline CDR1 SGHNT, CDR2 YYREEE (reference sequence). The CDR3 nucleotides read TGTGCCAGCAGCTCTCCAGGGGTCAGCGAAGCTTTCTTT. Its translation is CASSSPGVSEAFF.

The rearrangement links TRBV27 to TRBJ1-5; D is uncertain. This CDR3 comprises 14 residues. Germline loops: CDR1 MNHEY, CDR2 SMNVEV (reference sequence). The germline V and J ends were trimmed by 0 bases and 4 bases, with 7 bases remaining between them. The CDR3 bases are TGTGCCAGCAGTTTATCGCTCCTAAATCAGCCCCAGCATTTT. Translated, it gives CASSLSLLNQPQHF.